This TCR beta chain originates from a study of T-cell reconstitution after alpha-beta-depleted transplantation in children. Overall study findings and caveats: Expanded graft clones numbering several hundred reportedly gave rise to alpha-beta T cells about two months after transplant.

A TCRbeta library incorporating unique molecular identifiers was prepared. MiXCR, applied by TCRdb to the PCR reads, yields one record per CDR3 protein. Here the sample spans almost 250,000 distinct CDR3 sequences, roughly 23% being singletons. This clonotype was picked up a small number of times. Its antigen remains unknown. V gave up 5 bases and J gave up 0 bases, with 18 bases separating them. This CDR3 has 16 amino acids. CDR1 is SQVTM and CDR2 is ANQGSEA in the germline V gene. The sequences come from PBMCs, collected before TCRalphabeta/CD19-depleted stem cell transplant. The genes are TRBV29-1 and TRBJ2-3, with D tentatively TRBD2 (5 bases). The clonotype was recovered from a girl between 2 and 10 years old with Fanconi anemia, due to receive a stem cell transplant. CDR3 coding DNA: TGCAGCGTTTACGGACTGCCTCGCTCTAGCACAGATACGCAGTATTTT. It translates to CSVYGLPRSSTDTQYF.